This T cell receptor (beta chain) was sequenced during a study of T-cell memory formation after mild COVID-19. Study-level background: The two donors had largely donor-specific TCR clusters. Study-level findings and limits: The main location of contracting CD4+ clones was CM and EM, and that of contracting CD8+ clones was EMRA.

One entry per CDR3 protein, called by TCRdb with MiXCR from the 5' RACE reads. The sample lists about 390,000 distinct CDR3 sequences, around a sixth seen once, with around a fifth in the top ten. The germline V gene encodes CDR1 SEHNR and CDR2 FQNEAQ (reference sequence). CDR3 length: 15 amino acids. Trimming took 5 bases from V and 1 from J, leaving 11 bases between them. With regard to this clonotype: The target antigen is unknown.

The sequenced sample was PBMCs or a T cell subset sorted from them (not recorded which). The source is a man between 18 and 29 years old who had mild COVID-19 (a few samples of this study predate the infection). Cell type and time point are not known. The V call is TRBV7-9, the J call TRBJ2-2; tentatively, D is TRBD2 (5 bases). The CDR3 DNA reads TGTGCCAGCAGCCCACCGGCGGGGAACACCGGGGAGCTGTTTTTT. Its translation is CASSPPAGNTGELFF. Combining the CDR3 with reference TRBV7-9 and TRBJ2-2 gives the whole variable domain DTGVSQNPRHKITKRGQNVTFRCDPISEHNRLYWYRQTLGQGPEFLTYFQNEAQLEKSRLLSDRFSAERPKGSFSTLEIQRTEQGDSAMYLCASSPPAGNTGELFFGEGSRLTVL.